These T cell receptor beta chains were read from a single sample in a study of cytomegalovirus exposure and HLA in healthy donors. Method: immunoSEQ multiplex PCR; TCRdb's copy keeps in-frame clones and lacks some. Counted here are 110,000 or so clones, 65% to 80% occurring once; the ten biggest clones make up 11%. Input material: PBMCs. The receptors originated from a man in his forties or fifties in good health and CMV-seropositive. The conserved cysteine and the conserved F or W are not part of the CDR3 here. Each record gives: D gene, J gene, CDR3 length, V gene, CDR3 protein. The D gene is left open where the match is weak.

>TRBD1|TRBJ2-2|13|TRBV11-3
ASSDRGRLDGELF
>NA|TRBJ2-2|10|TRBV5-1
ASSPGQPGLF
>TRBD1|TRBJ1-4|13|TRBV6-5
ASSNRQGTNEKLF
>TRBD1|TRBJ1-3|14|TRBV4-3
ASSQIDRGSGNTIY
>TRBD1|TRBJ1-4|13|TRBV9
ASSRGDSGGEKLF
>NA|TRBJ2-1|13|TRBV4-1
ASSQERGFYNEQF
>TRBD1|TRBJ2-7|14|TRBV18
ASSPPDRAYSYEQY
>TRBD2|TRBJ2-4|14|TRBV7-2
ASSLVSGGAKNIQY
>TRBD2|TRBJ2-5|13|TRBV7-2
ASSLVGGGVETQY
>NA|TRBJ1-1|10|TRBV4-3
ASSQDNREAF
>NA|TRBJ2-3|13|TRBV5-6
ASARDFFSTDTQY
>TRBD2|TRBJ2-3|15|TRBV4-1
ASSQDGRGGAQNTQY
>TRBD1|TRBJ1-5|16|TRBV5-3
ARSFRPGGLDRNQPQH
>TRBD1|TRBJ1-6|14|TRBV19
ASSTKDRGSDSPLH
>TRBD1|TRBJ2-7|13|TRBV7-3
ASSLSGTGSYEQY
>NA|TRBJ1-1|11|TRBV7-2
ASSLGTAYEAF
>TRBD1|TRBJ1-1|16|TRBV11-2
ASSTVGQGARSSTEAF
>NA|TRBJ2-1|13|TRBV28
ASSPRTRDYNEQF
>TRBD2|TRBJ2-3|15|TRBV7-7
ASSPSWSAGGRNTQY
>NA|TRBJ1-2|12|TRBV28
ASSSLQGRHGYT
>TRBD1|TRBJ1-2|16|TRBV28
ASSFPPGTGGLLHGYT
>NA|TRBJ1-1|10|TRBV19
ASSGQYTEAF
>TRBD2|TRBJ2-5|12|TRBV18
ASSQMRGDETQY
>NA|TRBJ2-5|13|TRBV7-2
ASSSTPGTAGTQY
>NA|TRBJ1-5|13|TRBV5-5
ASSFGGAPNQPQH
>NA|TRBJ1-5|12|TRBV2
ASSEQGSNQPQH
>NA|TRBJ1-6|11|TRBV7-9
ASSPQGPSPLH
>NA|TRBJ2-4|10|TRBV7-2
ASSSHRDIQY
>NA|TRBJ1-4|13|TRBV5-4
ASSWGGMSLEKLF
>NA|TRBJ1-1|12|TRBV19
ATTLGQLNTEAF
>NA|TRBJ2-7|10|TRBV2
ASRLDTYEQY
>NA|TRBJ2-7|11|TRBV28
ASSIPTTYEQY
>NA|TRBJ2-7|10|TRBV6-6
ASSTQGYEQY
>NA|TRBJ2-1|14|TRBV5-4
ASSLGTGPPYNEQF
>TRBD2|TRBJ2-1|17|TRBV7-2
ASSLGGTSGGPSYNEQF
>NA|TRBJ2-6|13|TRBV5-6
ASSRTGSGANGLT
>NA|TRBJ1-4|13|TRBV5-5
ASSSGPTRGEKLF
>TRBD1|TRBJ2-1|14|TRBV4-1
ASSQGPDRVYNEQF
>NA|NA|9|TRBV6-6
ASTVGNEQY
>NA|TRBJ1-5|13|TRBV27
ASRRAPDSNQPQH
>NA|TRBJ1-1|13|TRBV7-2
ASSLAPARNTEAF
>NA|TRBJ2-7|15|TRBV25-1
ASSDVGGQRPSYEQY
>TRBD2|TRBJ2-7|15|TRBV7-8
ASSSPPTGGFRYEQY
>TRBD1|TRBJ1-5|15|TRBV4-1
ASSQAPYGQGEQPQH
>NA|TRBJ2-3|13|TRBV19
ASSISILFTDTQY
>TRBD1|TRBJ1-6|13|TRBV7-9
ASSSWDRNNSPLH
>NA|TRBJ2-3|14|TRBV25-1
ASSEYSGQSTDTQY
>NA|TRBJ2-7|12|TRBV28
ASSPLHGVYEQY
>TRBD1|TRBJ1-3|15|TRBV7-9
ASSYEERTGDGNTIY
>TRBD2|TRBJ2-7|15|TRBV4-3
ASSPTAHGGRGYEQY
>TRBD2|TRBJ2-5|13|TRBV5-5
ASSLEGAGRWEQY
>NA|TRBJ1-2|10|TRBV10-3
ATLTEYYGYT
>NA|TRBJ2-3|14|TRBV7-9
ASSSTPGRAGDTQY
>NA|TRBJ1-6|11|TRBV21-1
ASSRGGNSPLH
>TRBD2|TRBJ2-2|13|TRBV18
ASSPRREDTGELF
>TRBD2|TRBJ2-3|16|TRBV7-9
ASSFGLRGGAGEDTQY